The 7 T cell receptor beta chains given below trace back to one sample, sequenced in a study of T cell responses to AZD1222 COVID-19 vaccine. Sequenced by immunoSEQ multiplex PCR; TCRdb stores in-frame clones only, minus some. The sample carries around 50,000 clones, roughly four fifths recorded once. Specimen: peripheral blood, collected on day 0 of AZD1222 vaccination. Source of these receptors: an adult in good health.

The chain carries TRBV10-3 and TRBJ2-3, with 9 bases lining up with TRBD1. The CDR3 is 17 residues long. The J segment lost 2 bases and the V segment lost 3 bases, leaving 9 bases of the junction unmatched. Germline V lookup: CDR1 ENHRY, CDR2 SYGVKD. As DNA, the CDR3 is TGTGCCATCAGTGAACGACCGGGACAGGGTCACACAGATACGCAGTATTTT. Amino acids: CAISERPGQGHTDTQYF.

V and J are TRBV3-1 (or the pseudogene TRBV3-2) and TRBJ2-7; D is possibly TRBD1 (5 bases). This CDR3 is 14 amino acids long. V was pared by 2 bases and J by 0 bases, with 8 bases between. Germline V gene sequence: CDR1 LGHDT, CDR2 YNNKEL (reference sequence). In DNA form, the CDR3 reads TGTGCCAGCAGCCAAAGACAGAGCTCCTACGAGCAGTACTTC. This gives the protein CASSQRQSSYEQYF.

This clone came up once. The chain couples TRBV2 to TRBJ2-7, with no clear D. V shed 4 bases and J shed 2 bases, with 9 bases lying between them. There are 13 residues in the CDR3. CDR1 and CDR2 from the germline V gene are SNHLY and FYNNEI. CDR3 DNA: TGTGCCAGCAGTGGCCCCGTCCCCTACGAGCAGTACTTC. This sequence encodes CASSGPVPYEQYF.

The chain employs TRBV30 and TRBJ1-6, with TRBD1 as a possible D gene (6 bases). The CDR3 covers 12 residues. V lost 7 bases, J lost 9 bases, and 13 bases lay in between. The germline V gene encodes CDR1 GTSNPN and CDR2 SVGIG (reference sequence). CDR3 in DNA: TGTGCCTCCGGGGGCTCTCGTTCACCCCTCCACTTT. Amino acid sequence: CASGGSRSPLHF. The full variable domain, completed using reference TRBV30 and TRBJ1-6, is SQTIHQWPATLVQPVGSPLSLECTVEGTSNPNLYWYRQAAGRGLQLLFYSVGIGQISSEVPQNLSASRPQDRQFILSSKKLLLSDSGFYLCASGGSRSPLHFGNGTRLTVT.

In its sample, this clone was seen a few times. The chain joins TRBV6-5 to TRBJ1-1; 10 bases are a match to TRBD1. Germline values: CDR1 MNHEY, CDR2 SVGAGI. With 2 bases clipped from V and 4 bases from J, the junction kept 7 bases outside the gene matches. The CDR3 sequence is 16 residues long. The CDR3 DNA reads as TGTGCCAGCAGTTACGACAGGGGGCGCTTGAGCACTGAAGCTTTCTTT. Its translation: CASSYDRGRLSTEAFF.

This clone was detected a few times. This rearrangement joins TRBV20-1 to TRBJ1-2; D is unresolved. The CDR3 has 11 residues. Germline CDR1 and CDR2: DFQATT and SNEGSKA (reference sequence). V lost 4 bases and J 8 bases, leaving 11 bases between the germline ends. The CDR3 loop reads CSAKRGQGYTF. Written as DNA, the CDR3 is TGCAGTGCTAAAAGAGGTCAGGGCTACACCTTC.

The V call is TRBV29-1, the J call TRBJ1-3, with TRBD1 matching 7 bases. The CDR3 length is 12 residues. V gave up 5 bases and J gave up 4 bases; unmatched junction bases: 2. The germline gives CDR1 SQVTM, CDR2 ANQGSEA. In nucleotides, the CDR3 is TGCAGCGTTTGGACAGGAGGAAACACCATATATTTT. It specifies CSVWTGGNTIYF.